These T cell receptor beta chains were read from a single sample in a study of shared clonotypes between healthy human individuals. Profiled with immunoSEQ multiplex PCR; TCRdb holds only in-frame clones, not every one. This sample has about 2.4 million clones, with 93% found just once. The sequenced sample was naive CD4+ T cells from PBMCs. The receptors shown here come from a man aged 18 to 35 in good health. Some clones in this sample may be carry-over from other donors' samples. Both conserved end residues are trimmed from each CDR3. The D gene is left open where the match is weak.

J: TRBJ2-7
V: TRBV2
D: TRBD1
CDR3: ASSSWGQGVEQY

J: TRBJ2-1
V: TRBV5-6
D: TRBD1
CDR3: ASSLGWTGLYNEQF

J: TRBJ2-1
V: TRBV28
D: TRBD2
CDR3: ASSNLMIRTSGNNEQF

J: TRBJ1-1
V: TRBV30
D: TRBD1
CDR3: AWNTGGNTEAF

J: TRBJ1-1
V: TRBV19
D: -
CDR3: ASSKRDIMNTEAF

J: TRBJ2-1
V: TRBV20-1
D: -
CDR3: SARANEQF

J: TRBJ2-2
V: TRBV5-1
D: -
CDR3: ASSLVRGAITGELF

J: TRBJ2-3
V: TRBV5-1
D: TRBD2
CDR3: ASSVESSGMGSDTQY

J: TRBJ1-5
V: TRBV9
D: TRBD1
CDR3: ASSVYFPGQGAELSQPQH

J: TRBJ1-1
V: TRBV5-1
D: -
CDR3: ASSLEGNTEAF

J: TRBJ1-5
V: TRBV30
D: TRBD1
CDR3: AWSNWDSRNQPQH

J: TRBJ1-3
V: TRBV5-1
D: -
CDR3: ASSPVQGSGNTIY

J: TRBJ2-5
V: TRBV28
D: -
CDR3: ASSAETQY

J: TRBJ1-2
V: TRBV9
D: -
CDR3: ASRRDYGYT

J: TRBJ2-7
V: TRBV13
D: TRBD2
CDR3: ASSLWASGTYEQY

J: TRBJ2-5
V: TRBV4-3
D: -
CDR3: ASSQDTRGETQY

J: TRBJ1-3
V: TRBV19
D: -
CDR3: ASLGPKLSTIY

J: TRBJ1-2
V: TRBV12-1
D: -
CDR3: ASSPGAGGYT

J: TRBJ1-2
V: TRBV28
D: -
CDR3: ASSPARLYGYT

J: TRBJ2-2
V: TRBV30
D: -
CDR3: AWSVSLRTGTGELF

J: TRBJ1-1
V: TRBV4-2
D: -
CDR3: ASSQDTGVDEAF

J: TRBJ1-2
V: TRBV29-1
D: TRBD1
CDR3: SAGTGAATYGYT

J: TRBJ2-3
V: TRBV19
D: -
CDR3: ASSVLGQGIGDTQY

J: TRBJ1-4
V: TRBV6-6
D: TRBD1
CDR3: ASSSPTGNEKLF

J: TRBJ2-7
V: TRBV23-1
D: TRBD1
CDR3: ASSQSEQGPPYYEQY

J: TRBJ1-2
V: TRBV6-5
D: -
CDR3: ASSYDGVQGGYT

J: TRBJ2-1
V: TRBV7-6
D: -
CDR3: ASSPGTASKEQF

J: TRBJ2-7
V: TRBV7-9
D: -
CDR3: ASSLASGSYEQY

J: TRBJ1-2
V: TRBV2
D: TRBD1
CDR3: ASRGDRARGYT

J: TRBJ2-7
V: TRBV21-1
D: -
CDR3: ASSHEGLAGDTWTYEQY

J: TRBJ1-4
V: TRBV28
D: -
CDR3: ASSLIGFREGLNEKLF

J: TRBJ1-3
V: TRBV15
D: -
CDR3: ATTRGPSSGNTIY

J: TRBJ1-4
V: TRBV2
D: -
CDR3: ASSEARTANEKLF

J: TRBJ1-4
V: TRBV19
D: TRBD1
CDR3: ASSQGNLYRGPNEKLF

J: TRBJ1-4
V: TRBV7-2
D: -
CDR3: ASSYDIGGEKLF

J: TRBJ2-7
V: TRBV7-2
D: -
CDR3: ASSFGASETYEQY

J: TRBJ1-3
V: TRBV7-8
D: -
CDR3: ASSRYTGNTIY

J: TRBJ1-3
V: TRBV18
D: -
CDR3: ASSPPRGRSSGNTIY

J: TRBJ1-2
V: TRBV7-9
D: -
CDR3: ASSLRAESQGYT

J: TRBJ2-3
V: TRBV10-3
D: TRBD2
CDR3: AISGEGGTDTQY

J: TRBJ1-2
V: TRBV5-5
D: -
CDR3: ASSLQGSILGYT

J: TRBJ2-3
V: TRBV5-5
D: -
CDR3: ASSPRGRDTQY

J: TRBJ2-7
V: TRBV7-9
D: -
CDR3: ASFADKSYEQY

J: TRBJ2-3
V: TRBV5-4
D: TRBD2
CDR3: ASSLAGTTTRNTDTQY

J: TRBJ2-5
V: TRBV18
D: -
CDR3: ASSPAETQY

J: TRBJ1-3
V: TRBV5-1
D: -
CDR3: ASSLGPQGDSGNTIY

J: TRBJ1-2
V: TRBV7-9
D: -
CDR3: ASSVQGNYGYT

J: TRBJ2-1
V: TRBV5-1
D: TRBD2
CDR3: ASSWSGTSSNEQF

J: TRBJ2-7
V: TRBV15
D: TRBD1
CDR3: ATSWGQGSYEQY

J: TRBJ2-7
V: TRBV18
D: TRBD1
CDR3: ASSQGLGQGASYEQY

J: -
V: TRBV6-5
D: -
CDR3: ASSALADAYEQY

J: TRBJ2-5
V: TRBV5-1
D: TRBD1
CDR3: ASSLRTGEETQY